The 8 T cell receptor beta chains below all came from one sample that was sequenced in a study of T-cell memory formation after mild COVID-19. From the 5' RACE reads, TCRdb called clonotypes with MiXCR, one entry per CDR3 protein. Counted here are 350,000 to 500,000 distinct CDR3 sequences, more than 20% occurring once; the ten biggest clones make up 13%. Sequencing used PBMCs or a T cell subset sorted from them (not recorded which). These receptors originate from an adult woman who had mild COVID-19 (a few samples of this study predate the infection). Cell type and time point are not known.

This clonotype has just a few counts. The chain carries TRBV7-9 and TRBJ2-3, with 8 bases aligning to TRBD2. The V and J ends lost 3 bases and 0 bases, in that order; junction bases with no gene match: 8. This CDR3 comprises 17 residues. CDR1 is SEHNR and CDR2 is FQNEAQ in the germline V gene (reference sequence). CDR3 residues: CASSFPRGGPSTDTQYF. As DNA, the CDR3 is TGTGCCAGCAGCTTCCCACGGGGGGGGCCGAGCACAGATACGCAGTATTTT.

This clonotype was detected only a few times. The chain recombines TRBV5-6 with TRBJ2-7; D unclear. Germline CDR1 and CDR2: SGHDT and YYEEEE. V lost 5 bases and J lost 6, with 12 bases in between. The CDR3 is 12 amino acids. The CDR3 DNA follows: TGTGCCAGCAGTCGTCTAGTTCTCGAGCAGTACTTC. It codes for CASSRLVLEQYF. Looking up the rest from reference TRBV5-6 and TRBJ2-7 gives the full variable domain: DAGVTQSPTHLIKTRGQQVTLRCSPKSGHDTVSWYQQALGQGPQFIFQYYEEEERQRGNFPDRFSGHQFPNYSSELNVNALLLGDSALYLCASSRLVLEQYFGPGTRLTVT.

This clonotype was observed a handful of times. The genes are TRBV5-4 and TRBJ2-5, with 9 bases identical to TRBD1. Germline CDR1 and CDR2: SGHNT and YYREEE (reference sequence). The CDR3 totals 15 residues. The junction had 10 bases not matched to a gene; V was cut back by 5 bases and J by 5 bases. CDR3 protein: CASSRGQGLGETQYF. CDR3 nucleotides: TGTGCCAGCAGTCGCGGACAGGGGCTGGGGGAGACCCAGTACTTC.

The chain joins TRBV12-3 or TRBV12-4 to TRBJ2-1; weak D call: TRBD1 (5 bases). V shed 5 bases and J shed 4 bases, with 9 bases lying between them. CDR3 length equals 13 residues. This chain's CDR3 is CASSTQEYNEQFF. The CDR3 DNA follows: TGTGCCAGCAGTACACAGGAATACAATGAGCAGTTCTTC.

The V and J genes are TRBV2 and TRBJ1-1; D gene ambiguous. The CDR3 totals 13 residues. Between the trimmed V and J ends, which lost 11 bases and 1 base, there was a span of 14 bases. Germline CDR1 SNHLY, CDR2 FYNNEI. The CDR3 region is CACIKGGNTEAFF. CDR3 coding DNA: TGTGCCTGCATTAAGGGAGGGAACACTGAAGCTTTCTTT.

The V gene is TRBV15, the J gene TRBJ2-2; TRBD1 might be the D (6 bases). This CDR3 is built from 13 residues. The germline V gene encodes CDR1 LNHNV and CDR2 YYDKDF (reference sequence). V was trimmed by 6 bases and J by 3 bases, leaving 8 bases between them. The CDR3 reads CATRDSHTGELFF. The DNA of the CDR3 is TGTGCCACCAGGGACAGTCACACCGGGGAGCTGTTTTTT. Full variable domain (remainder filled in from reference TRBV15 and TRBJ2-2): DAMVIQNPRYQVTQFGKPVTLSCSQTLNHNVMYWYQQKSSQAPKLLFHYYDKDFNNEADTPDNFQSRRPNTSFCFLDIRSPGLGDTAMYLCATRDSHTGELFFGEGSRLTVL.

There are a few counts of this clonotype. The J gene is TRBJ2-3, the V gene TRBV5-5, with TRBD1 identical over 7 bases. J lost 2 bases, V lost 0 bases, and 6 bases had no gene match. Germline V CDR1 and CDR2: SGHKS, YYEKEE (reference sequence). The CDR3 extends over 16 amino acids. In nucleotides, the CDR3 is TGTGCCAGCAGCTTGGGGGACAGTCACAACACAGATACGCAGTATTTT. It codes for CASSLGDSHNTDTQYF. Full variable domain (remainder filled in from reference TRBV5-5 and TRBJ2-3): DAGVTQSPTHLIKTRGQQVTLRCSPISGHKSVSWYQQVLGQGPQFIFQYYEKEERGRGNFPDRFSARQFPNYSSELNVNALLLGDSALYLCASSLGDSHNTDTQYFGPGTRLTVL.

This clonotype was counted a few times. J is TRBJ2-3 and V is TRBV7-6; D possibly corresponds to TRBD1 (5 bases). The germline V and J ends were trimmed by 5 bases and 8 bases, with 23 bases remaining between them. In germline, CDR1 is SGHVS, CDR2 FNYEAQ. The CDR3 is 16 amino acids. In DNA, the CDR3 is TGTGCCAGCAGCCTCGTTAGTCAGGGCCGGATCGCTACGCAGTATTTT. Translating it yields CASSLVSQGRIATQYF.